Following are 15 T cell receptor beta chains from one sample sequenced in a study of vaccination and CD4 T cells after COVID-19 (dated by TCRdb to 2021 to 2024). The treatment or condition label, as the study defines it: roughly 11-day PBMC culture with coronavirus spike peptide pools or control peptides (ViraFEST assay). These receptors' antigens are unknown. The method was PCR. Sequencer: Illumina iSeq 100. DNA from cultured CD4+ T cells was subjected to TCR sequencing with the Oncomine TCR Beta short-read assay at the Johns Hopkins FTIC core. TCRdb's own reprocessing of the public reads used fastp at Q25 and MiXCR and kept productive beta chains. Identical CDR3 protein sequences are pooled into one entry, listed with their most common genes and DNA. In this sample the table shows tens of thousands of distinct CDR3 sequences, 67% of which occur a single time. Around 15% of the sample comes from the top ten.

The sample was CD4+ T cells from blood, cultured in vitro, taken after SARS-CoV-2 vaccination. The receptors were sampled from a human donor who received a COVID-19 vaccine.

The chain links TRBV11-2 to TRBJ1-6, with D possibly TRBD1 on 5 matching bases. Per germline, CDR1 SGHAT and CDR2 FQNNGV. There are 15 residues in the CDR3. V lost 5 bases to trimming and J lost 3 bases, with 11 bases between them. This CDR3 is CASSRTGDYNSPLHF. The CDR3 region has the DNA TGTGCCAGCAGCCGCACAGGCGACTATAATTCACCCCTCCACTTT.

This clonotype was found a few times. The chain recombines TRBV12-3 or TRBV12-4 with TRBJ1-5, with D maybe TRBD1 (6 bases). CDR3 length equals 15 residues. V lost 3 bases and J lost 2, with 11 bases in between. The CDR3 nucleotides read TGTGCCAGCAGTTTCGAACAGGGCCGCAATCAGCCCCAGCATTTT. Amino acid sequence: CASSFEQGRNQPQHF.

The chain joins TRBV5-1 to TRBJ2-2, with D possibly TRBD1 on 6 matching bases. Germline loops: CDR1 SGHRS, CDR2 YFSETQ. The CDR3 loop spans 14 amino acids. Trimming cost V 4 bases and J 5 bases, with 12 bases left between them. The CDR3 region is CASSGGTETGELFF. As DNA, the CDR3 is TGCGCCAGCAGCGGGGGCACGGAGACCGGGGAGCTGTTTTTT.

The chain combines TRBV7-8 with TRBJ1-2, with 8 positions matching TRBD1. The J segment lost 1 base and the V segment lost 0 bases, leaving 7 bases of the junction unmatched. In germline, CDR1 is SGHVS, CDR2 FQNEAQ. CDR3 length: 17 amino acids. The CDR3, as DNA: TGTGCCAGCAGCTTAGCCCGGACAGGGTTTAGTAACTATGGCTACACCTTC. It is translated as CASSLARTGFSNYGYTF.

The J gene is TRBJ1-1, the V gene TRBV29-1; D possibly corresponds to TRBD1 (5 bases). Germline V gives CDR1 SQVTM, CDR2 ANQGSEA. V was cut by 3 bases and J by 7 bases, with 12 bases left in between. The CDR3 runs 12 residues. DNA of the CDR3: TGCAGCGTTGATCGGGGGGTCAGTGAAGCTTTCTTT. It yields the protein CSVDRGVSEAFF.

The chain carries TRBV19 and TRBJ2-5; D may be TRBD1 (5 bases). The CDR3 covers 14 residues. Germline CDR1 LNHDA, CDR2 SQIVND (reference sequence). V gave up 3 bases and J gave up 4 bases, with 12 bases separating them. This chain's CDR3 is CASSITGERETQYF. The DNA of the CDR3 is TGTGCCAGTAGTATTACAGGAGAACGAGAGACCCAGTACTTC.

The chain links TRBV5-6 to TRBJ1-2; 10 bases map to TRBD1. With 2 bases clipped from V and 4 bases from J, the junction kept 8 bases outside the gene matches. Germline CDR1 reads SGHDT; CDR2 reads YYEEEE. This CDR3 has 16 residues. CDR3 in DNA: TGTGCCAGCAGCTTCCGGGACAGGGGTAATGGCTATGGCTACACCTTC. The encoded protein is CASSFRDRGNGYGYTF.

This sequence joins TRBV7-9 and TRBJ1-1; 7 nucleotides match TRBD1. From germline, CDR1 is SEHNR and CDR2 FQNEAQ (reference sequence). This CDR3 comprises 17 residues. The ends lost 1 base at V and 0 bases at J; junction bases unmatched: 8. The chain's CDR3 is CASSLGKTGTMNTEAFF. CDR3 nucleotides: TGTGCCAGCAGCTTAGGTAAGACAGGGACCATGAACACTGAAGCTTTCTTT.

The gene calls are TRBV6-2 or TRBV6-3 and TRBJ1-1; 7 bases line up with TRBD1. V was clipped by 6 bases and J by 6 bases; unmatched bases: 16. This CDR3 spans 16 amino acids. Germline CDR1 is MNHEY and CDR2 is SVGEGT. The CDR3 spells CASSPGTVMRVAEAFF. CDR3 sequence (DNA): TGTGCCAGCAGCCCGGGGACAGTCATGAGGGTGGCTGAAGCTTTCTTT.

The rearrangement joins TRBV6-1 to TRBJ2-5; tentative D call: TRBD1 (6 bases). The CDR3 consists of 15 residues. Germline CDR1 reads MNHNS; CDR2 reads SASEGT. Trimming took off 5 bases at V and 0 bases at J, with 13 bases between the two ends. DNA of the CDR3: TGTGCCAGCAGTACCCTCGACAGGTACCAAGAGACCCAGTACTTC. It yields the protein CASSTLDRYQETQYF.

The genes are TRBV20-1 and TRBJ1-4; D remains ambiguous. The V gene lost 6 bases and the J gene lost 0 bases, with 2 bases spanning the gap. Germline V lookup: CDR1 DFQATT, CDR2 SNEGSKA (reference sequence). This CDR3 has 11 amino acids. The chain's CDR3 is CSATTNEKLFF. DNA for the CDR3: TGCAGTGCCACAACTAATGAAAAACTGTTTTTT.

In nucleotides, the CDR3 is TGTGCCAGCGGGGGGATCCAAGAGACCCAGTACTTC. Its translation: CASGGIQETQYF. The rearrangement uses TRBV6-1 and TRBJ2-5, with D possibly matching TRBD2 (6 bases). The CDR3 length is 12 residues. V was cut by 8 bases and J by 1 base, with 8 bases left in between. Germline V gene sequence: CDR1 MNHNS, CDR2 SASEGT.

The chain employs TRBV10-3 and TRBJ2-5; TRBD2 matches 7 bases. This CDR3 is 13 amino acids long. V lost 10 bases, J lost 1 base, and 6 bases stayed unmatched. Germline V gene sequence: CDR1 ENHRY, CDR2 SYGVKD. The CDR3 protein is CATRGGVQETQYF. The CDR3 DNA follows: TGTGCCACCCGTGGGGGGGTCCAAGAGACCCAGTACTTC.

The V and J genes are TRBV20-1 and TRBJ1-2, with D perhaps TRBD1 (6 bases). Trimming stripped 0 bases from V and 3 bases from J, with 11 bases between. Germline CDR1 is DFQATT and CDR2 is SNEGSKA (reference sequence). This CDR3 has 14 residues. CDR3 protein: CSAREVRGDYGYTF. CDR3 DNA: TGCAGTGCTAGAGAAGTCAGGGGAGACTATGGCTACACCTTC.

The chain employs TRBV27 and TRBJ2-1, with 8 bases matching TRBD2. V gave up 6 bases and J gave up 3 bases; unmatched junction bases: 10. CDR3 length equals 16 residues. Germline loops: CDR1 MNHEY, CDR2 SMNVEV (reference sequence). The CDR3 DNA sequence: TGTGCCAGCAGAAAATCCCGGGGGGGGCTCTACAATGAGCAGTTCTTC. As protein: CASRKSRGGLYNEQFF.